The sequence of this TCR beta chain was determined in a study of shared clonotypes between healthy human individuals. Study at large: Each donor's CD8 memory used one plate, CD8 naive two, each CD4 subset three. Study-wide results and limits: Clonotypes which were not shared had lower generation probabilities than clonotypes that all four donors shared.

Concerning this clone: What it recognizes is unknown.

Trimming took off 3 bases at V and 6 bases at J, with 8 bases between the two ends. The CDR3 loop spans 12 amino acids. Germline CDR1 and CDR2: SGDLS and YYNGEE. Profiling relied on immunoSEQ multiplex PCR, and the TCRdb table lists in-frame clones only, not all of them. The sample consists of about 2.4 million clones, approximately 94% of them appearing once. The sequence derives from a man younger than 35 in good health. Some clones in this sample may be carry-over from other donors' samples. The sequenced sample consisted of naive CD4+ T cells from PBMCs. Regarding subset: CD45RA+ positively selected. The chain couples TRBV9 to TRBJ2-3; D might be TRBD2 (6 bases). CDR3 nucleotide sequence: TGTGCCAGCAGCGCCAGCGGGGATACGCAGTATTTT. It translates to CASSASGDTQYF.